Listed below are T cell receptor beta chains from one sample, sequenced in a study of cytomegalovirus exposure and HLA in healthy donors. The protocol was immunoSEQ multiplex PCR, while the TCRdb copy is restricted to in-frame clones and leaves out a portion. The sample records under 200,000 clones, about four fifths being singletons. The sample comprised PBMCs. These receptors originate from a woman aged 25 to 39 in good health and CMV-seropositive. Both conserved end residues are part of each CDR3. Each record gives: D gene, V gene, clone size, J gene, CDR3 DNA, CDR3 protein. The D gene is left open where the match is weak. Clone size is stated in some rows and not others, as once, few, many or a class when expanded.

D: .
V: TRBV28
size: .
J: TRBJ2-6
DNA: TGTGCCAGCAGTACGACTAAAAGCTCTGGGGCCAACGTCCTGACTTTC
CDR3: CASSTTKSSGANVLTF

D: .
V: TRBV7-9
size: .
J: TRBJ2-7
DNA: TGTGCCAGCAGCGTCCCCGGGGACTCCTACGAGCAGTACTTC
CDR3: CASSVPGDSYEQYF

D: TRBD2
V: TRBV25-1
size: .
J: TRBJ2-7
DNA: TGTGCCAGCAGTCCCACCTCGGGGGGCTACGAGCAGTACTTC
CDR3: CASSPTSGGYEQYF

D: TRBD2
V: TRBV9
size: .
J: TRBJ2-3
DNA: TGTGCCAGCACCCCCGGTAGCGGGGGGTACACAGATACGCAGTATTTT
CDR3: CASTPGSGGYTDTQYF

D: .
V: TRBV7-9
size: .
J: TRBJ1-2
DNA: TGTGCCAGCAGCAATAACTATGGTTACACCTTC
CDR3: CASSNNYGYTF

D: TRBD2
V: TRBV6-5
size: .
J: TRBJ2-7
DNA: TGTGCTAGTCACCGGGGGGGCTCCTACGAGCAGTACTTC
CDR3: CASHRGGSYEQYF

D: .
V: TRBV7-2
size: .
J: TRBJ2-7
DNA: TGTGCCAGCAGCACACTACTAGGGGGCGAGCAGTACTTC
CDR3: CASSTLLGGEQYF

D: .
V: TRBV29-1
size: .
J: TRBJ2-3
DNA: TGCAGCGTTGGAGATCCCAGGGGGGCCACAGATACGCAGTATTTT
CDR3: CSVGDPRGATDTQYF

D: TRBD1
V: TRBV7-6
size: .
J: TRBJ1-1
DNA: TGTGCCAGCAGCTTGAATGGGATGGGCAGGGGGATGCCTGAAGCTTTCTTT
CDR3: CASSLNGMGRGMPEAFF

D: .
V: TRBV6-5
size: .
J: TRBJ1-1
DNA: TGTGCCAGCAGGATAAAACTTGCCTTGAACACTGAAGCTTTCTTT
CDR3: CASRIKLALNTEAFF

D: .
V: TRBV6-5
size: .
J: TRBJ2-5
DNA: TGTGCCAGCAGAGCGACTAGACTAGAGACCCAGTACTTC
CDR3: CASRATRLETQYF

D: .
V: TRBV5-4
size: .
J: TRBJ2-3
DNA: TGTGCCAGCAGTTTAGAATCTAGCGTTTACACAGATACGCAGTATTTT
CDR3: CASSLESSVYTDTQYF

D: TRBD2
V: TRBV5-1
size: .
J: TRBJ2-1
DNA: TGCGCCAGCAGTAGACTAACTAGCGGGGGGGCCTACAATGAGCAGTTCTTC
CDR3: CASSRLTSGGAYNEQFF

D: .
V: TRBV6-1
size: .
J: TRBJ2-7
DNA: TGTGCCAGCAGCTCAGGGGTTATCTCTTCCTACGAGCAGTACTTC
CDR3: CASSSGVISSYEQYF

D: .
V: TRBV27
size: .
J: TRBJ2-7
DNA: TGTGCCAGCAGTTTCGCCGACTCCTACTACGAGCAGTACTTC
CDR3: CASSFADSYYEQYF

D: TRBD2
V: TRBV28
size: .
J: TRBJ2-4
DNA: TGTGCCAGCAGTCCGGGACTAGCGGGAGCCATTCAGTACTTC
CDR3: CASSPGLAGAIQYF

D: .
V: TRBV19
size: .
J: TRBJ1-5
DNA: TGTGCCAGTAGGCTGGACACCTCGGGTTATAGCAATCAGCCCCAGCATTTT
CDR3: CASRLDTSGYSNQPQHF

D: TRBD1
V: TRBV27
size: .
J: TRBJ2-3
DNA: TGTGCCAGCAGTTTAGTCGGGACAGGAGTCCACACAGATACGCAGTATTTT
CDR3: CASSLVGTGVHTDTQYF

D: TRBD2
V: TRBV25-1
size: .
J: TRBJ2-1
DNA: TGTGCCAGCAGTGAATTCAGCGGGAGGGCCTGGGACAATGAGCAGTTCTTC
CDR3: CASSEFSGRAWDNEQFF

D: TRBD2
V: TRBV9
size: .
J: TRBJ2-3
DNA: TGTGCCAGCAGCAAGACTAGCGGGGGGTCCTACACAGATACGCAGTATTTT
CDR3: CASSKTSGGSYTDTQYF

D: TRBD1
V: TRBV7-2
size: .
J: TRBJ2-5
DNA: TGTGCCAGCAATAGACAGGGTCAAGAGACCCAGTACTTC
CDR3: CASNRQGQETQYF

D: TRBD2
V: TRBV4-2
size: .
J: TRBJ2-2
DNA: TGTGCCAGCAGCCATATTTGGTTGCGGGAGGACACAACCGGGGAGCTGTTTTTT
CDR3: CASSHIWLREDTTGELFF

D: TRBD2
V: TRBV29-1
size: .
J: TRBJ2-4
DNA: TGCAGCGTTGAAGACCCAGCGGGAGTCATCCTGGCCAAAAACATTCAGTACTTC
CDR3: CSVEDPAGVILAKNIQYF

D: .
V: TRBV10-3
size: .
J: TRBJ2-7
DNA: TGTGCCATCAGTGTTCAGGGCTACGAGCAGTACTTC
CDR3: CAISVQGYEQYF

D: TRBD2
V: TRBV13
size: .
J: TRBJ2-7
DNA: TGTGCCAGCAGCTCCGGACTAGCGGGAACCGCCTACGAGCAGTACTTC
CDR3: CASSSGLAGTAYEQYF

D: .
V: TRBV6-1
size: once
J: TRBJ1-2
DNA: TGTGCCAGCAGAGACAGGAGCAACTATGGCTACACCTTC
CDR3: CASRDRSNYGYTF

D: .
V: TRBV28
size: .
J: TRBJ1-1
DNA: TGTGCCAGCAGCAAGCCTGCCGAGGTGTACACTGAAGCTTTCTTT
CDR3: CASSKPAEVYTEAFF

D: .
V: TRBV27
size: .
J: TRBJ2-5
DNA: TGTGCCAGCGGGGGGTTTGGGACCCAGTACTTC
CDR3: CASGGFGTQYF

D: TRBD1
V: TRBV5-1
size: .
J: TRBJ2-1
DNA: TGCGCCAGCAGCCAAGGACAGGGTTCCTACAATGAGCAGTTCTTC
CDR3: CASSQGQGSYNEQFF

D: TRBD1
V: TRBV5-6
size: .
J: TRBJ1-2
DNA: TGTGCCAGCAGCTTTACAGGACAGGGACACTATGGCTACACCTTC
CDR3: CASSFTGQGHYGYTF

D: TRBD1
V: TRBV6-1
size: .
J: TRBJ2-7
DNA: TGTGCCAGCAGGGACAGGCCAAGCTCCTACGAGCAGTACTTC
CDR3: CASRDRPSSYEQYF

D: .
V: TRBV11-2
size: few
J: TRBJ2-7
DNA: TGTGCCAGCAGCTCGATGGCGGGGACAGCCTACGAGCAGTACTTC
CDR3: CASSSMAGTAYEQYF

D: .
V: TRBV27
size: .
J: TRBJ1-2
DNA: TGTGCCAGCAGTCCACAGGGCTCGGGGATTTATGGCTACACCTTC
CDR3: CASSPQGSGIYGYTF

D: .
V: TRBV29-1
size: .
J: TRBJ1-4
DNA: TGCAGCGGGGCCCCGGGGGGGGCTAATGAAAAACTGTTTTTT
CDR3: CSGAPGGANEKLFF

D: TRBD1
V: TRBV18
size: .
J: TRBJ1-1
DNA: TGTGCCAGCTCACCAAAATACAGGGGCAGCTGGAGGAGTGAAGCTTTCTTT
CDR3: CASSPKYRGSWRSEAFF

D: TRBD2
V: TRBV19
size: .
J: TRBJ2-3
DNA: TGTGCCAGTAGTATAGCGGGAGGGCTTAGCACAGATACGCAGTATTTT
CDR3: CASSIAGGLSTDTQYF

D: TRBD1
V: TRBV6-5
size: .
J: TRBJ1-6
DNA: TGTGCCAGCAGGTCGGGACAGGGCTTGTCACCCCTCCACTTT
CDR3: CASRSGQGLSPLHF

D: .
V: TRBV4-1
size: .
J: TRBJ1-5
DNA: TGCGCCAGCAGGAGCCGGGACATCGGTAATCAGCCCCAGCATTTT
CDR3: CASRSRDIGNQPQHF

D: .
V: TRBV6-5
size: .
J: TRBJ1-6
DNA: TGTGCCAGCAGTCCGACAAATTCACCCCTCCACTTT
CDR3: CASSPTNSPLHF

D: .
V: TRBV6-5
size: once
J: TRBJ1-1
DNA: TGTGCCAGCAGTTTTGGGGGCGGGGGGACTGAAGCTTTCTTT
CDR3: CASSFGGGGTEAFF

D: TRBD1
V: TRBV5-6
size: .
J: TRBJ1-2
DNA: TGTGCCAGCAGCTTGGGGGACAGCTCTAACTATGGCTACACCTTC
CDR3: CASSLGDSSNYGYTF

D: .
V: TRBV7-2
size: .
J: TRBJ2-7
DNA: TGTGCCAGCAGCTTAGAGGGCAGGGGCCTCCCCTACGAGCAGTACTTC
CDR3: CASSLEGRGLPYEQYF